This record looks at one T cell receptor (beta chain) sequence and its context. Its antigen is unknown. The CDR3 sequence is 16 residues long. With 0 bases removed from V and 1 base from J, the gap between germline ends came to 10 bases. The germline V gene has CDR1 LNHNV and CDR2 YYDKDF (reference sequence). The PCR used 60 Vbeta and 13 Jbeta primers. Profiling relied on immunoSEQ multiplex PCR, and the TCRdb table lists in-frame clones only, not all of them. Here the sample spans about 150,000 clones, 60% to 80% being singletons. The entry originates in a study of cytomegalovirus exposure and HLA in healthy donors. Study-level points and caveats: According to the study, roughly 160 TCR beta chains were cytomegalovirus-associated.

This receptor was taken from a man younger than 35 in good health and CMV-seropositive. V usage is TRBV15 and J usage is TRBJ2-1; weak D call: TRBD2 (5 bases). The sequenced sample was PBMCs. DNA for the CDR3: TGTGCCACCAGCAGAGAGGGCGGGCGTTCCTACAATGAGCAGTTCTTC. Encoded protein: CATSREGGRSYNEQFF. Full variable domain (missing parts from reference TRBV15 and TRBJ2-1): DAMVIQNPRYQVTQFGKPVTLSCSQTLNHNVMYWYQQKSSQAPKLLFHYYDKDFNNEADTPDNFQSRRPNTSFCFLDIRSPGLGDTAMYLCATSREGGRSYNEQFFGPGTRLTVL.